The clone carrying this TCR beta chain was recorded only once. This PCR relied on a set of 60 Vbeta primers and 13 Jbeta primers. Profiling relied on immunoSEQ multiplex PCR, and the TCRdb table lists in-frame clones only, not all of them. The sample carries approximately 170,000 clones, 70% recorded once. The source of the sample is a study of cytomegalovirus exposure and HLA in healthy donors. V lost 1 base and J lost 10, with 14 bases in between. Germline V gene lookup returns CDR1 MGHRA and CDR2 YSYEKL. The CDR3 runs 15 residues. This receptor was taken from a man between 18 and 29 years old in good health and CMV-seropositive. The sequenced material came from PBMCs. The chain is built from TRBV4-1 and TRBJ1-6; TRBD1 is a possible D gene (6 bases). The chain's CDR3 is CASSQVVDQGSPLHF. Written as DNA, the CDR3 is TGCGCCAGCAGCCAAGTTGTGGACCAGGGGTCACCCCTCCACTTT.